A single sample gave rise to the 22 T cell receptor beta chains below, sequenced in a study of Graves' ophthalmopathy and Graves' hyperthyroidism. Amplifying from RNA transcripts, the study obtained TCR beta CDR3 regions. Second-round multiplex PCR followed a first-round RT-PCR using HTBI primers. TCRdb redid the calling of the multiplex PCR reads with MiXCR, one entry per CDR3 protein. The table shows about 1.2 million distinct CDR3 sequences, with 35% to 45% occurring only once. The sequencing sample was made of peripheral blood or thyroid tissue (not recorded which). Source of these receptors: an adult man with Graves' hyperthyroidism.

This clonotype was detected ten times or more. V and J are TRBV20-1 and TRBJ1-5; D not certain. The ends were cut back, 1 base at V and 7 bases at J, with 8 bases in the middle. The CDR3 consists of 12 residues. Per germline, CDR1 DFQATT and CDR2 SNEGSKA (reference sequence). The CDR3 is CSARASIQPQHF. The CDR3 nucleotides read TGCAGTGCTAGAGCTTCCATCCAGCCCCAGCATTTT.

This clonotype was detected ten times or more. An end of the junction does not agree with germline; a read error may underlie this. J is TRBJ1-5 and V is TRBV24-1; no firm D call. The length of the CDR3 is 14 residues. Germline values: CDR1 KGHDR, CDR2 SFDVKD. The CDR3 coding sequence is TGTGCCACTAGTGGTCCCAGGTTCAATCAGCCCCAGCATTTT. It is translated as CATSGPRFNQPQHF.

This clonotype was seen many times. In DNA form, the CDR3 reads TGTGCCATCAGTGAACCGGTTACTTACGAGCAGTACTTC. Translation gives CAISEPVTYEQYF. V gene TRBV10-3 combines with J gene TRBJ2-7, with D unclear. Trimming pared 3 bases from V and 4 bases from J, leaving 10 bases between. CDR1 is ENHRY and CDR2 is SYGVKD in the germline V gene. The CDR3 is 13 residues long.

The chain employs TRBV20-1 and TRBJ1-1; 11 nucleotides agree with TRBD1. V gave up 5 bases and J gave up 4 bases; unmatched junction bases: 9. The CDR3 is 15 amino acids. CDR1 DFQATT and CDR2 SNEGSKA come from the germline V gene (reference sequence). The CDR3 sequence: CSASDRGRAGTEAFF. The CDR3 DNA sequence: TGCAGTGCTTCGGACAGGGGGCGGGCTGGCACTGAAGCTTTCTTT.

This clonotype was found many times. V usage is TRBV6-5 and J usage is TRBJ1-5; unclear D gene. The ends were cut back, 6 bases at V and 4 bases at J, with 10 bases in the middle. In germline, CDR1 is MNHEY, CDR2 SVGAGI. The CDR3 runs 13 residues. The CDR3 nucleotides are TGTGCCAGCAGCACATCTATAAATCAGCCCCAGCATTTT. Translating it yields CASSTSINQPQHF.

The V gene is TRBV5-1, the J gene TRBJ2-7; a weak D match, TRBD1 (6 bases). The CDR3 consists of 15 residues. Germline V gene sequence: CDR1 SGHRS, CDR2 YFSETQ. V lost 5 bases and J lost 4, with 19 bases in between. The CDR3: CASRLNPARGYEQYF. Here the CDR3 DNA reads TGCGCCAGCAGGTTGAATCCAGCGAGGGGGTACGAGCAGTACTTC.

This clonotype was observed many times. The V call is TRBV9, the J call TRBJ1-1; 9 nucleotides agree with TRBD1. The CDR3 has 13 residues. The ends lost 2 bases at V and 8 bases at J; junction bases unmatched: 4. Germline values: CDR1 SGDLS, CDR2 YYNGEE. The CDR3 nucleotides are TGTGCCAGCAGCGTGCAGGGGACAGGGGAAGCTTTCTTT. It is translated as CASSVQGTGEAFF.

V is TRBV7-9 and J is TRBJ2-7; possible D gene TRBD1, 6 bases. The V end lost 0 bases, the J end lost 6 bases, and 9 bases lay between the germline ends. The germline V gene has CDR1 SEHNR and CDR2 FQNEAQ (reference sequence). This CDR3 is built from 13 residues. The CDR3 sequence: CASSLARGSEQYF. Here the CDR3 DNA reads TGTGCCAGCAGCTTAGCCAGGGGATCCGAGCAGTACTTC. The variable domain in full, with the rest retrieved from reference TRBV7-9 and TRBJ2-7, is DTGVSQNPRHKITKRGQNVTFRCDPISEHNRLYWYRQTLGQGPEFLTYFQNEAQLEKSRLLSDRFSAERPKGSFSTLEIQRTEQGDSAMYLCASSLARGSEQYFGPGTRLTVT.

This clonotype occurred many times. The chain has TRBV6-6 and TRBJ2-7; D gene ambiguous. The CDR3 spans 14 residues. V was pared by 2 bases and J by 4 bases, with 12 bases between. The germline CDR1 and CDR2 sequences are MNHNY and SVGAGI (reference sequence). The CDR3, as DNA: TGTGCCAGCAGTTACGATAAAGGGCGGTACGAGCAGTACTTC. It specifies CASSYDKGRYEQYF.

This clonotype occurred many times. This rearrangement joins TRBV6-1 to TRBJ1-5; D gene unclear. Trimming took off 5 bases at V and 7 bases at J, with 12 bases between the two ends. CDR1 and CDR2 (germline): MNHNS, SASEGT. The CDR3 contains 13 residues. CDR3 sequence reads: CASSQYGGQPQHF. The DNA for the CDR3 is TGTGCCAGCAGTCAATACGGCGGGCAGCCCCAGCATTTT.

Remarks on this clonotype: A much more abundant neighbour one base away suggests this may be a read error. The gene calls are TRBV10-2 and TRBJ2-7; 7 positions agree with TRBD2. Per germline, CDR1 WSHSY and CDR2 SAAADI. Losses at the gene ends were 4 bases for V and 2 bases for J; bases not matched to a gene: 5. The CDR3 is 14 amino acids. In nucleotides, the CDR3 is TGCGCCAGCAGTGCCGGACTAGGGGCCTACGAGCAGTACTTC. This codes for CASSAGLGAYEQYF.

Ten or more counts support this clonotype. The chain combines TRBV9 with TRBJ2-5; D is possibly TRBD1 or TRBD2 (5 bases each). CDR3 length: 12 amino acids. Germline CDR1 and CDR2: SGDLS and YYNGEE. V was pared by 5 bases and J by 4 bases, with 9 bases between. This CDR3 reads CASSSGTETQYF. Written as DNA, the CDR3 is TGTGCCAGCAGTTCCGGGACAGAGACCCAGTACTTC.

The chain employs TRBV4-3 and TRBJ1-1; D is unresolved. The V gene lost 0 bases and the J gene lost 4 bases, with 9 bases spanning the gap. Germline V CDR1 and CDR2: LGHNA, YSLEER. This CDR3 is 14 amino acids long. The DNA for the CDR3 is TGCGCCAGCAGCCAAGATTTAGACGGCACTGAAGCTTTCTTT. It encodes CASSQDLDGTEAFF.

This chain connects TRBV10-3 to TRBJ2-2; 8 positions match TRBD2. Germline trimming cut 10 bases from V and 4 bases from J; bases unmatched to any gene: 17. Germline V gene sequence: CDR1 ENHRY, CDR2 SYGVKD. The CDR3 length is 17 residues. Written as DNA, the CDR3 is TGTGCCAGCAGCCCCGGGACTAGGATTCGGCGCACCGGGGAGCTGTTTTTT. Translation gives CASSPGTRIRRTGELFF.

This clonotype was detected many times. The rearrangement uses TRBV20-1 and TRBJ2-5, with D perhaps TRBD1 (6 bases). The CDR3 is 14 residues long. CDR1 is DFQATT and CDR2 is SNEGSKA in the germline V gene (reference sequence). Trimming took 0 bases from V and 4 from J, leaving 12 bases between them. The CDR3 here is CSARDRAGVETQYF. CDR3 DNA sequence: TGCAGTGCTAGAGATCGGGCAGGGGTAGAGACCCAGTACTTC.

This clonotype showed up just a few times. This chain uses TRBV7-9 with TRBJ2-5; either TRBD1 or TRBD2 may fit D (5 bases each). Germline CDR1 reads SEHNR; CDR2 reads FQNEAQ (reference sequence). The ends were cut back, 3 bases at V and 9 bases at J, with 14 bases in the middle. The CDR3 length is 13 residues. CDR3 coding DNA: TGTGCCAGCAGCTTCTGGGGACCGCTTTCCCAGTACTTC. It yields the protein CASSFWGPLSQYF.

This clonotype was observed a handful of times. The genes are TRBV20-1 and TRBJ2-2; 12 bases are a match to TRBD2. The CDR3 is 16 amino acids. From germline, CDR1 is DFQATT and CDR2 SNEGSKA (reference sequence). V was clipped by 1 base and J by 4 bases; unmatched bases: 4. CDR3 region: CSARVLAGGGTGELFF. The CDR3 nucleotides read TGCAGTGCTAGAGTACTAGCGGGAGGAGGCACCGGGGAGCTGTTTTTT.

The V gene is TRBV2, the J gene TRBJ1-6; D is unclear. The CDR3 extends over 13 amino acids. Trimming took 8 bases from V and 7 from J, leaving 12 bases between them. Germline CDR1 SNHLY, CDR2 FYNNEI. The DNA of the CDR3 is TGTGCCAGCCTGTTGGGAGAGAATTCACCCCTCCACTTT. Protein: CASLLGENSPLHF.

About this clonotype: An end of the junction does not agree with germline; a read error may underlie this. The genes are TRBV10-3 and TRBJ1-2; D unclear. Germline-derived CDR1 and CDR2 are ENHRY and SYGVKD. This CDR3 has 15 amino acids. DNA for the CDR3: TGTACCATCAGTGCGGCAGACGATCGACTCTATGGCTACACCTTC. It yields the protein CTISAADDRLYGYTF.

The V and J genes are TRBV27 and TRBJ2-2, with no clear D. Between the trimmed V and J ends, which lost 4 bases and 6 bases, there was a span of 15 bases. CDR3 length: 15 amino acids. CDR1 and CDR2 from the germline V gene are MNHEY and SMNVEV (reference sequence). CDR3 sequence reads: CASSYSRPGPGELFF. The CDR3 DNA reads TGTGCCAGCAGTTACTCTCGGCCGGGTCCCGGGGAGCTGTTTTTT.

This clonotype was counted only a few times. Just one base apart from a much larger clone, this may be a read error. The chain carries TRBV7-2 and TRBJ2-7, with D unclear. The length of the CDR3 is 10 residues. Per germline, CDR1 SGHTA and CDR2 FQGNSA. The V end lost 5 bases, the J end lost 5 bases, and 4 bases lay between the germline ends. The CDR3, as DNA: TGTGCCAGCAGCCCCCACGAGCAGTACTTC. Its translation is CASSPHEQYF.

This chain connects TRBV19 to TRBJ2-7; TRBD1 aligns across 9 bases. Germline V CDR1 and CDR2: LNHDA, SQIVND (reference sequence). This CDR3 region has 15 residues. Trimming took 6 bases from V and 6 from J; bases not matched to a gene: 12. The CDR3 DNA reads TGTGCCAGTAGGGATACCGGGACAGGGTATTTCGAGCAGTACTTC. It encodes CASRDTGTGYFEQYF.